This T cell receptor beta chain was recovered during a study of T cells in Graves' hyperthyroidism and ophthalmopathy (dated by TCRdb to between 2017 and 2020). About the full investigation: Peripheral blood was sampled at the time of initial diagnosis, prior to any treatment. TCR Vbeta CDR3 sequencing of approximately 140 peripheral blood samples (roughly 43 ophthalmopathy, under 80 hyperthyroidism and roughly 17 progressor patients) is reported in the paper. After blood sampling, hyperthyroidism patients were treated with methimazole at a starting dose of 30 mg daily, and ophthalmopathy patients were treated with high-dose intravenous methylprednisolone. To identify TCR V-J signatures that set the groups apart, the researchers used a discovery cohort of more than 95 patients, made up of approximately 43 with Graves' ophthalmopathy and about 55 with stable Graves' hyperthyroidism. An independent validation cohort of fewer than 20 hyperthyroidism patients and 17 patients who later progressed to ophthalmopathy tested prospective prediction of ophthalmopathy. In about 6 Graves' hyperthyroidism patients, the study also compared T-cell repertoires from thyroid tissue with T-cell repertoires from blood. The approximately 100 discovery patients were divided at random into training and test sets in a 7:3 ratio.

Graves' hyperthyroidism was defined as stable when no progression to ophthalmopathy occurred over 18 months of follow-up. Hyperthyroidism patients were aged 18 to 65 years and newly diagnosed, with disease duration of less than 2 months. Patients with uncontrolled infections, other autoimmune diseases, pregnancy or lactation were excluded. Clinical symptoms, serum thyroxine and TRAb, thyroid ultrasound, and orbital computed tomography formed the basis for the diagnoses. PBMCs were isolated from around 10 ml of fresh peripheral blood by Ficoll-Paque density gradient centrifugation. Total RNA was extracted with Trizol reagent, and quality was checked on an Agilent 2100 Bioanalyzer. This clonotype was counted at least ten times. The antigen it recognizes is unknown. No much larger clonotype is one base removed from it; base qualities were not supplied. The germline V gene yields SNHLY for CDR1 and FYNNEI for CDR2. Trimming removed 7 bases from V and 3 bases from J; the gene matches leave 9 bases unexplained. Reading from cysteine to phenylalanine, the CDR3 counts 15 amino acids. CDR3 DNA is the only sequence kept; it has 45 bases, read in frame from the first base.

The TCR beta CDR3 regions were amplified from RNA transcripts. For the first round of RT-PCR on the TCR CDR3, the HTBI primer set was used together with the Qiagen OneStep RT-PCR kit. Libraries were constructed in a second round of multiplex PCR, after which size selection and purification were performed. Libraries were sequenced paired-end with 100 bp reads on an Illumina HiSeq2000. The authors' pipeline ran thus. SOAPnuke was used to process the raw data, with reads discarded if the reads contained adapters or uncalled bases, had a mean Phred below 15, or lacked an exact constant-primer or identifier match. High-quality paired reads were merged using COPE v1.2.5, and each unique nucleotide sequence was defined as a clonotype. MiTCR v1.1 was used to align clonotypes to the IMGT TRBV, TRBD and TRBJ reference segments. Only V-J combinations with frequency above 0.0001, covering about 99% of repertoires, were analysed. A TCS score was defined as the ratio of F50 (clonal expansion) to E x V (chaos), with BLOSUM62-based TCRdist applied between CDR3 peptides within each V-J. Welch's t-statistics and random forest reduced roughly 530 V-J features to 10 to 15, which were used in a naive Bayes classifier (R e1071). TCRdb reran the public reads through fastp at Q25 and MiXCR, keeping productive beta chains. Every CDR3 protein is listed once, alongside the most common genes and DNA of its rows. TCRdb assigned the V and J calls; the authors' analysis was not used. In all, the sample holds approximately 610,000 distinct CDR3 sequences, and 16% of those were seen once. More than 15% of the sample goes to the ten largest clones.

Findings and caveats that apply to the study as a whole: No statistical method was used to set the sample size in advance, and investigators knew the group allocation. A model built on a 13 V-J signature distinguished ophthalmopathy from stable hyperthyroidism, reaching 87.88% sensitivity and around 81% specificity in cross-validation and 80%/75% in testing. Blood samples also contained most of the expanded thyroid clonotypes (frequency above 0.001), which suggests that blood repertoires may reflect thyroid immune responses. In validation, the model predicted progression to ophthalmopathy with 55% to 71% sensitivity and less than 80% specificity, a median of about 6.7 months before onset.

Sequenced: blood. Rearrangement joined TRBV2 to TRBJ2-1; the junction holds 7 bases that match TRBD2. The TCR was taken from a woman aged 18-35 years with Graves' hyperthyroidism. CDR3 reads: CASTRLAVIYNEQFF. Here is the DNA: TGTGCCAGCACTCGGCTAGCGGTTATCTACAATGAGCAGTTCTTC.